This T cell receptor beta chain appears in the sequencing data of a study of blood T cell repertoires in COVID-19. The trim removed 3 bases at V and 4 bases at J, leaving 6 bases unmatched. The CDR3 covers 14 residues. Germline CDR1 and CDR2: SQVTM and ANQGSEA. Per the study methods: Nucleated cell number was recorded as an estimate derived from reference gene primer amplification. This table comes from immunoSEQ multiplex PCR, and its TCRdb copy is limited to in-frame clones, with some not included. V and J calls plus clone size are reproduced from that table; the DNA served to infer D and trimming. The sample has 200,000 to 250,000 clones, roughly 90% seen once.

This chain uses TRBV29-1 with TRBJ1-2, with 9 bases fitting TRBD1. The sequence was collected from a man in his 60s who had recovered from COVID-19. Specimen: peripheral blood. CDR3 nucleotides: TGCAGCGTTGATCGGGACAGGGAGGGCTATGGCTACACCTTC. It yields the protein CSVDRDREGYGYTF. The whole variable domain, remainder taken from reference TRBV29-1 and TRBJ1-2, is SAVISQKPSRDICQRGTSLTIQCQVDSQVTMMFWYRQQPGQSLTLIATANQGSEATYESGFVIDKFPISRPNLTFSTLTVSNMSPEDSSIYLCSVDRDREGYGYTFGSGTRLTVV.